These 25 T cell receptor beta chains originate from one sample sequenced in a study of human T cells and chemical hapten exposure. Time point noted: patch test 1, 2 weeks after DPC sensitization. Described treatment: therapeutic diphenylcyclopropenone sensitization with weekly scalp DPC. Using its own MiXCR run on the RACE reads, TCRdb lists one record per CDR3 protein. The sample lists approximately 400,000 distinct CDR3 sequences, 4.8% occurring once. Material: whole blood, obtained in connection with sensitization to the hapten diphenylcyclopropenone (DPC). The source is a woman aged 50 to 60 with alopecia areata. Some clones in this sample may be carry-over from other donors' samples.

This clonotype was seen at least ten times. This chain connects TRBV6-2 or TRBV6-3 to TRBJ1-2, with D possibly matching TRBD1 (5 bases). There are 11 residues in the CDR3. Germline V gives CDR1 MNHEY, CDR2 SVGEGT. Trimming removed 7 bases from V and 7 bases from J, with 10 bases in between. CDR3 bases: TGTGCCAGCACCCAGGGAGGTGGCTACACCTTC. Protein sequence: CASTQGGGYTF.

This clonotype was observed many times. The V and J genes are TRBV11-2 and TRBJ1-6; D is uncertain. V lost 1 base and J lost 7, with 8 bases in between. There are 14 residues in the CDR3. Germline loops: CDR1 SGHAT, CDR2 FQNNGV. The CDR3 loop reads CASSLALANSPLHF. In DNA, the CDR3 is TGTGCCAGCAGCTTAGCCCTAGCGAATTCACCCCTCCACTTT.

This clonotype was counted at least ten times. This chain uses TRBV7-3 with TRBJ1-2; 11 bases are a match to TRBD1. Trimming took 5 bases from V and 5 from J; bases not matched to a gene: 7. The CDR3 contains 15 residues. The V gene's germline CDR1 is SGHTA and CDR2 FQGTGA. CDR3 region: CASSPGQGAMYGYTF. CDR3 nucleotide sequence: TGTGCCAGCAGCCCTGGACAGGGGGCAATGTATGGCTACACCTTC.

This clonotype has a count of ten or more. The V call is TRBV20-1, the J call TRBJ1-5, with a weak D call TRBD1 (5 bases). CDR1 is DFQATT, CDR2 SNEGSKA, per germline (reference sequence). V was trimmed by 0 bases and J by 7 bases, leaving 13 bases between them. The CDR3 has 14 amino acids. CDR3: CSARDRAGSQPQHF. Here the CDR3 DNA reads TGCAGTGCTAGAGATCGGGCAGGGAGCCAGCCCCAGCATTTT.

The sample holds many counts of this clonotype. V gene TRBV9 combines with J gene TRBJ1-1; TRBD1 aligns across 7 bases. V was clipped by 4 bases and J by 1 base; unmatched bases: 7. Germline assignment: CDR1 SGDLS and CDR2 YYNGEE. The CDR3 contains 15 residues. Here the CDR3 reads CASSPRTGTNTEAFF. The CDR3 DNA reads as TGTGCCAGCAGCCCGCGGACAGGAACGAACACTGAAGCTTTCTTT.

For the CDR3, the DNA is TGTGCCAGCAGCATTGGACAGGGGTTCACTGAAGCTTTCTTT. Its protein is CASSIGQGFTEAFF. This rearrangement joins TRBV3-1 to TRBJ1-1; 9 bases are shared with TRBD1. Germline CDR1 LGHDT, CDR2 YNNKEL (reference sequence). The CDR3 is 14 amino acids. V shed 5 bases, J shed 4 bases, and the junction held 5 bases outside the gene matches.

This clonotype has ten or more counts. This chain uses TRBV7-3 with TRBJ1-1; maybe TRBD1 (6 bases). V lost 4 bases and J 1 base, leaving 10 bases between the germline ends. Germline CDR1 SGHTA, CDR2 FQGTGA. The length of the CDR3 is 14 residues. The CDR3 coding sequence is TGTGCCAGCAGCTCACAGGGCAGGAACACTGAAGCTTTCTTT. Its protein product is CASSSQGRNTEAFF.

This clonotype has a count of ten or more. CDR3 nucleotides: TGTGCCAGCAGCTTAACAGGGGCTAACTATGGCTACACCTTC. Translation gives CASSLTGANYGYTF. This rearrangement joins TRBV6-5 to TRBJ1-2; 7 nucleotides align to TRBD1. This CDR3 comprises 14 residues. Germline values: CDR1 MNHEY, CDR2 SVGAGI. With V trimmed by 6 bases and J by 0 bases, 4 bases remained unmatched.

V is TRBV6-6 and J is TRBJ2-1; D gene ambiguous. The germline CDR1 and CDR2 sequences are MNHNY and SVGAGI (reference sequence). Deletions cut 3 bases from V and 5 bases from J, with 5 bases between. The CDR3 is made up of 12 amino acids. CDR3 amino acids: CASSYLNNEQFF. The CDR3 bases are TGTGCCAGCAGTTATTTAAACAATGAGCAGTTCTTC.

This clonotype was seen ten or more times. The V call is TRBV9, the J call TRBJ1-3; TRBD1 matches 7 bases. Germline assignment: CDR1 SGDLS and CDR2 YYNGEE. V lost 4 bases, J lost 1 base, and 5 bases stayed unmatched. This CDR3 has 15 amino acids. The CDR3 protein is CASSPGQVSGNTIYF. The DNA of the CDR3 is TGTGCCAGCAGCCCCGGACAGGTTTCTGGAAACACCATATATTTT. The variable domain in full, completed from reference TRBV9 and TRBJ1-3, reads DSGVTQTPKHLITATGQRVTLRCSPRSGDLSVYWYQQSLDQGLQFLIQYYNGEERAKGNILERFSAQQFPDLHSELNLSSLELGDSALYFCASSPGQVSGNTIYFGEGSWLTVV.

This clonotype showed up many times. The chain is built from TRBV23-1 and TRBJ1-5, with D perhaps matching TRBD1 (6 bases). TRBV23-1 is designated an ORF whose function remains uncertain. Trimming shortened V by 7 bases and J by 0 bases, and 16 bases separated the two germline ends. This CDR3 contains 16 residues. The CDR3 DNA is TGCGCCAGCACGGCGACAGGAAATTATAGCAATCAGCCCCAGCATTTT. As protein: CASTATGNYSNQPQHF.

V gene TRBV20-1 combines with J gene TRBJ1-2; 7 bases map to TRBD1. CDR1 DFQATT and CDR2 SNEGSKA come from the germline V gene (reference sequence). V trimming: 2 bases; J trimming: 7 bases; junction bases outside the gene matches: 13. This CDR3 region has 15 residues. The CDR3, as DNA: TGCAGTGCTAGACCGTCTCAGGGGGTAGTCGCTGGCTACACCTTC. Encoded protein: CSARPSQGVVAGYTF.

In its sample, this clonotype was seen a few times. The rearrangement links TRBV5-4 to TRBJ2-3; the match to TRBD1 covers 8 bases. Germline values: CDR1 SGHNT, CDR2 YYREEE (reference sequence). This CDR3 region has 13 residues. The trim removed 4 bases at V and 5 bases at J, leaving 3 bases unmatched. The CDR3 spells CASSQDREDTQYF. The CDR3, as DNA: TGTGCCAGCAGCCAGGACAGGGAAGATACGCAGTATTTT.

In this sample, this clonotype turned up many times. V is TRBV20-1 and J is TRBJ1-6; 11 bases align to TRBD1. Looked up from germline, CDR1 is DFQATT and CDR2 is SNEGSKA (reference sequence). V shed 0 bases and J 4 bases; nucleotides not matched to a gene: 5. The CDR3 loop spans 17 amino acids. In DNA, the CDR3 is TGCAGTGCTAGAGATTCGGGGACAGGGGGTTATAATTCACCCCTCCACTTT. This gives the protein CSARDSGTGGYNSPLHF.

This clonotype was detected a few times. The rearrangement links TRBV20-1 to TRBJ2-3; 10 bases match TRBD2. J lost 5 bases, V lost 3 bases, and 8 bases had no gene match. The germline gives CDR1 DFQATT, CDR2 SNEGSKA (reference sequence). The CDR3 sequence is 15 residues long. CDR3 in DNA: TGCAGTGCTAGTCCGCTAGCGGGAGTCGGAGATACGCAGTATTTT. Its protein is CSASPLAGVGDTQYF.

This chain joins TRBV13 and TRBJ2-7; TRBD1 might be the D (6 bases). Per germline, CDR1 PRHDT and CDR2 FYEKMQ (reference sequence). Trimming took off 9 bases at V and 5 bases at J, with 11 bases between the two ends. This CDR3 comprises 11 residues. CDR3 protein: CASLGGDEQYF. The CDR3 DNA is TGTGCCAGTCTAGGGGGAGACGAGCAGTACTTC.

This clonotype was detected ten times or more. The chain employs TRBV6-6 and TRBJ2-7, with 8 nucleotides matching TRBD2. This CDR3 has 11 residues. Germline lookup yields CDR1 MNHNY and CDR2 SVGAGI (reference sequence). The V segment lost 7 bases and the J segment 7 bases; nucleotides outside the gene matches: 3. The DNA of the CDR3 is TGTGCCAGCATCTTAGCGGGGGAGCAGTACTTC. Translating it yields CASILAGEQYF.

The chain uses TRBV5-1 and TRBJ1-2; D is perhaps TRBD1 (6 bases). This CDR3 contains 14 residues. Germline V CDR1 and CDR2: SGHRS, YFSETQ. V lost 2 bases, J lost 4 bases, and 12 bases lay in between. The CDR3 sequence: CASSFSRGGYGYTF. CDR3 DNA: TGCGCCAGCAGCTTCTCCAGGGGTGGCTATGGCTACACCTTC.

The sample holds a few counts of this clonotype. This chain joins TRBV12-5 and TRBJ2-1; D remains ambiguous. Germline values: CDR1 LGHNT, CDR2 FRNRAP. The CDR3 sequence is 15 residues long. Between the trimmed V and J ends, which lost 4 bases and 2 bases, there was a span of 12 bases. The CDR3 loop reads CASGYSGPAYNEQFF. In nucleotides, the CDR3 is TGTGCTAGTGGTTACTCCGGGCCCGCCTACAATGAGCAGTTCTTC. The variable domain in full, with the rest retrieved from reference TRBV12-5 and TRBJ2-1, is DARVTQTPRHKVTEMGQEVTMRCQPILGHNTVFWYRQTMMQGLELLAYFRNRAPLDDSGMPKDRFSAEMPDATLATLKIQPSEPRDSAVYFCASGYSGPAYNEQFFGPGTRLTVL.

This clonotype was seen more than once but under ten times. This chain connects TRBV28 to TRBJ2-1; TRBD2 aligns across 7 bases. The V and J ends lost 3 bases and 8 bases, in that order; junction bases with no gene match: 4. The CDR3 is 13 amino acids. CDR1 is MDHEN, CDR2 SYDVKM, per germline. In nucleotides, the CDR3 is TGTGCCAGCAGTTTGGTCGGGAGGTATGAGCAGTTCTTC. It is translated as CASSLVGRYEQFF.

This clonotype appeared many times. The rearrangement joins TRBV12-3 or TRBV12-4 to TRBJ1-1; D is undetermined. The V end was cut by 1 base, the J end by 11 bases, with 8 bases between. The CDR3 totals 11 residues. The CDR3 region has the DNA TGTGCCAGCAGTTTAGTAGGCTGGGCTTTCTTT. Translation gives CASSLVGWAFF.

This clonotype was observed many times. The genes are TRBV10-2 and TRBJ1-5; D may be TRBD1 (6 bases). This CDR3 contains 14 residues. Germline CDR1 and CDR2: WSHSY and SAAADI. V was cut by 6 bases and J by 2 bases, with 11 bases left in between. CDR3 nucleotides: TGCGCCAGCAGGGGGGGCTTCGGCAATCAGCCCCAGCATTTT. It yields the protein CASRGGFGNQPQHF.

The sample holds many counts of this clonotype. CDR3: CASSFYRAYTDTQYF. The CDR3 DNA follows: TGTGCCAGCAGTTTTTACAGGGCCTACACAGATACGCAGTATTTT. V and J are TRBV12-3 or TRBV12-4 and TRBJ2-3; a weak D match, TRBD1 (6 bases). Trimming shortened V by 3 bases and J by 2 bases, and 12 bases separated the two germline ends. The CDR3 has 15 amino acids.

This clonotype appeared a few times. This rearrangement joins TRBV27 to TRBJ2-7; 8 nucleotides agree with TRBD1. Trimming removed 5 bases from V and 6 bases from J; junction bases left unmatched: 9. The CDR3 has 14 residues. Germline V CDR1 and CDR2: MNHEY, SMNVEV (reference sequence). In DNA form, the CDR3 reads TGTGCCAGCAGTCAACAGACAGGGGCTAGCGAGCAGTACTTC. This gives the protein CASSQQTGASEQYF.

This clonotype was recorded many times. The chain carries TRBV12-3 or TRBV12-4 and TRBJ1-1; D is possibly TRBD1 (5 bases). This CDR3 contains 14 residues. V lost 7 bases and J lost 0, with 12 bases in between. Written as DNA, the CDR3 is TGTGCCAGCACCTCAGGACATATGAACACTGAAGCTTTCTTT. It translates to CASTSGHMNTEAFF.